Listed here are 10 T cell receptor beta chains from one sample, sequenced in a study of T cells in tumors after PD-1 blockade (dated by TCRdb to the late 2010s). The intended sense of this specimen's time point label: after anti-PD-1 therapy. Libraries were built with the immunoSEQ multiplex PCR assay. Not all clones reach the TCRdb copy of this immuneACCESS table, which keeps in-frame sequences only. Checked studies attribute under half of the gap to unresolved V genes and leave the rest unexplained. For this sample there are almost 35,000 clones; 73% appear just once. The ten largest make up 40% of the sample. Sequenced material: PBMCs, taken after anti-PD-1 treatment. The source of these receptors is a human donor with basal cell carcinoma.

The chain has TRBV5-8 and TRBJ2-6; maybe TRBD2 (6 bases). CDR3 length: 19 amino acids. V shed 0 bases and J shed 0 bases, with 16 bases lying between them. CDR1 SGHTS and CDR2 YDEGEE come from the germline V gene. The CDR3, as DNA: TGTGCCAGCAGCTTGGAGCTCGGGGACTTAAGCTCTGGGGCCAACGTCCTGACTTTC. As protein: CASSLELGDLSSGANVLTF.

The CDR3 region is CASSSRLAGGETQYF. Written as DNA, the CDR3 is TGTGCCAGCAGCTCCAGACTAGCGGGAGGCGAGACCCAGTACTTC. The genes are TRBV7-6 and TRBJ2-5, with TRBD2 matching over 13 bases. Per the germline V gene, CDR1 is SGHVS and CDR2 is FNYEAQ. Germline trimming cut 4 bases from V and 5 bases from J; bases unmatched to any gene: 4. The CDR3 has 15 residues.

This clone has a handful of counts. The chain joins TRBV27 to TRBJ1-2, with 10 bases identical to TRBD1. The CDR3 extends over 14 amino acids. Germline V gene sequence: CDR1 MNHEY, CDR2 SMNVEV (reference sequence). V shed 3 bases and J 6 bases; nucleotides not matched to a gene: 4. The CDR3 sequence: CASSFNGQGDGYTF. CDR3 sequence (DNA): TGTGCCAGCAGTTTTAACGGACAGGGGGATGGCTACACCTTC.

The CDR3 protein is CAWSSLGTGVEKLFF. CDR3 DNA sequence: TGTGCCTGGAGCTCATTGGGGACAGGGGTCGAAAAACTGTTTTTT. This chain links TRBV30 with TRBJ1-4; 10 nucleotides align to TRBD1. The trim removed 3 bases at V and 8 bases at J, leaving 9 bases unmatched. Germline V gene sequence: CDR1 GTSNPN, CDR2 SVGIG (reference sequence). This CDR3 is 15 amino acids long.

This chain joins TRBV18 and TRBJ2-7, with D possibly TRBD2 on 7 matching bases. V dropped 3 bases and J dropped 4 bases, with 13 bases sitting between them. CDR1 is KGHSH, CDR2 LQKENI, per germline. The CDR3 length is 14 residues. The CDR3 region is CASSPGGGLYEQYF. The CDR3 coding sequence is TGTGCCAGCTCACCGGGCGGGGGCTTATACGAGCAGTACTTC.

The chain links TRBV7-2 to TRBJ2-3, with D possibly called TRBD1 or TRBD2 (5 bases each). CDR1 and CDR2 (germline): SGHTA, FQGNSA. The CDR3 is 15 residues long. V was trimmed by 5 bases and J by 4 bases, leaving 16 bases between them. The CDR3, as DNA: TGTGCCAGCAGCCCGAGGGGCGTAGTCGCAGATACGCAGTATTTT. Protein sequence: CASSPRGVVADTQYF.

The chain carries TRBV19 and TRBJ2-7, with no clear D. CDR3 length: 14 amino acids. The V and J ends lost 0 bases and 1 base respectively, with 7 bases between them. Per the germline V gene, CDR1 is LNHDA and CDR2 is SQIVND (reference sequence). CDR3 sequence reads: CASSIEIGSYEQYF. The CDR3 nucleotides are TGTGCCAGTAGTATAGAGATAGGGTCCTACGAGCAGTACTTC.

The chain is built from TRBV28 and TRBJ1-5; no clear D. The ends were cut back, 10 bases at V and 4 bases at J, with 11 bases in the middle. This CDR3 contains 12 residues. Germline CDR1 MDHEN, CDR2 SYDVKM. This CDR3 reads CATDLLNQPQHF. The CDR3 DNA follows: TGTGCCACGGACCTCCTTAATCAGCCCCAGCATTTT.

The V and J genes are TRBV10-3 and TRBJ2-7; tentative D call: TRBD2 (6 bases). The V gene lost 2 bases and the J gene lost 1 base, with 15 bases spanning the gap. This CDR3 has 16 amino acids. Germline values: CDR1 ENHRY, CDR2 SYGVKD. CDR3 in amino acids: CAISESRGAGSYEQYF. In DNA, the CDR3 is TGTGCCATCAGTGAGAGCCGGGGAGCGGGTTCCTACGAGCAGTACTTC.

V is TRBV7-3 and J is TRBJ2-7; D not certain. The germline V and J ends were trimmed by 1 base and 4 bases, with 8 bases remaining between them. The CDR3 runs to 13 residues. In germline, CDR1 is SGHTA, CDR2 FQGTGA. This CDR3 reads CASSLNRDYEQYF. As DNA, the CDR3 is TGTGCCAGCAGCTTAAATAGGGATTACGAGCAGTACTTC.